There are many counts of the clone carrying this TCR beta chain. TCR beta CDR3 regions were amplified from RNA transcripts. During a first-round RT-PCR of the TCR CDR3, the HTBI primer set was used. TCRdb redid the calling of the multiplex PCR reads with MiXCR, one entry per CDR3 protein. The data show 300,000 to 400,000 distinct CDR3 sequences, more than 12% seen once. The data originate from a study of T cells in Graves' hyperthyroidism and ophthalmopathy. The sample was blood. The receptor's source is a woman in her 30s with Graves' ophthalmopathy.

The CDR3 nucleotides are TGTGCCAGCAGCCAAGATTGGGGTGGCCACACTGAAGCTTTCTTT. Its translation: CASSQDWGGHTEAFF. V gene TRBV4-2 combines with J gene TRBJ1-1; D not resolved. Trimming took off 0 bases at V and 3 bases at J, with 11 bases between the two ends. Per germline, CDR1 LGHNA and CDR2 YNFKEQ. There are 15 residues in the CDR3.